What follows are 17 T cell receptor beta chains derived from one specimen sequenced in a study of response to subunit inactivated influenza vaccine. TCRdb fed the RT-PCR reads into MiXCR, producing one record per CDR3 protein. This sample has 700,000 to 900,000 distinct CDR3 sequences, with 21% found just once. The sample consisted of PBMCs from blood, taken more than 4 days after vaccination. All receptors derive from a man aged 45-65 years who received an inactivated influenza vaccine.

This clonotype was seen a few times. The genes are TRBV6-1 and TRBJ2-1, with 13 nucleotides matching TRBD2. CDR1 MNHNS and CDR2 SASEGT come from the germline V gene. With 8 bases clipped from V and 2 bases from J, the junction kept 12 bases outside the gene matches. The CDR3 is 18 amino acids. CDR3 sequence reads: CASRKGLAGANTYNEQFF. CDR3 coding DNA: TGTGCCAGCCGCAAAGGACTAGCGGGGGCTAACACCTACAATGAGCAGTTCTTC.

Remarks on this clonotype: At one end the junction does not follow the germline gene, possibly because of a read error. The genes are TRBV5-6 and TRBJ2-7; TRBD2 agrees at 7 bases. CDR1 and CDR2 from the germline V gene are SGHDT and YYEEEE. The CDR3 is 13 residues long. CDR3 amino acids: CASTLSGAYEQYF. The CDR3 nucleotides are TGTGCCAGCACCTTGAGCGGGGCCTACGAGCAGTACTTC.

The chain links TRBV12-3 or TRBV12-4 to TRBJ1-2; 8 bases match TRBD1. Trimming at V came to 5 bases and at J to 8 bases, leaving 10 bases not matched to a gene. This CDR3 contains 14 residues. CDR3 loop: CASSMGQVMGGYTF. CDR3 nucleotides: TGTGCCAGCAGTATGGGACAGGTGATGGGGGGCTACACCTTC.

Only a few counts were recorded for this clonotype. The chain joins TRBV7-3 to TRBJ2-2; D may be TRBD2 (6 bases). From germline, CDR1 is SGHTA and CDR2 FQGTGA. Between the trimmed V and J ends, which lost 5 bases and 7 bases, there was a span of 17 bases. This CDR3 has 15 amino acids. The CDR3 region is CASSLSGTGGGELFF. CDR3 coding DNA: TGTGCCAGCAGCCTCTCCGGGACTGGGGGCGGGGAGCTGTTTTTT.

This clonotype came up a few times. The rearrangement uses TRBV20-1 and TRBJ2-7; 7 nucleotides align to TRBD2. The germline gives CDR1 DFQATT, CDR2 SNEGSKA (reference sequence). This CDR3 has 15 amino acids. Germline trimming cut 0 bases from V and 0 bases from J; bases unmatched to any gene: 5. CDR3 in amino acids: CSARDSASGSYEQYF. The CDR3 region has the DNA TGCAGTGCTAGAGATTCGGCTAGCGGCTCCTACGAGCAGTACTTC.

The rearrangement uses TRBV28 and TRBJ2-7; TRBD2 might be the D (5 bases). Germline assignment: CDR1 MDHEN and CDR2 SYDVKM. Trimming shortened V by 6 bases and J by 4 bases, and 13 bases separated the two germline ends. The length of the CDR3 is 13 residues. The DNA for the CDR3 is TGTGCCAGCAGAGATACTAGTTTTTACGAGCAGTACTTC. Amino acid sequence: CASRDTSFYEQYF.

In its sample, this clonotype was seen a few times. The chain links TRBV7-2 to TRBJ2-5; no definite D call. Germline CDR1 is SGHTA and CDR2 is FQGNSA. The CDR3 totals 13 residues. V gave up 1 base and J gave up 4 bases, with 7 bases separating them. The CDR3 sequence is CASSLDSPETQYF. The CDR3 nucleotides read TGTGCCAGCAGCTTAGACTCCCCAGAGACCCAGTACTTC.

The genes are TRBV7-8 and TRBJ2-5; a weak D match, TRBD2 (7 bases). The CDR3 extends over 13 amino acids. The germline V gene has CDR1 SGHVS and CDR2 FQNEAQ. Trimming left V 0 bases short and J 7 bases short, with 9 bases between. CDR3 residues: CASSLAGGGTQYF. The DNA of the CDR3 is TGTGCCAGCAGCTTAGCAGGGGGGGGGACCCAGTACTTC.

In its sample, this clonotype was seen many times. V gene TRBV7-9 combines with J gene TRBJ2-1, with D possibly called TRBD1 or TRBD2 (5 bases each). The CDR3 has 14 amino acids. Germline V gene sequence: CDR1 SEHNR, CDR2 FQNEAQ (reference sequence). The V end was cut by 0 bases, the J end by 9 bases, with 12 bases between. The CDR3 reads CASSLARGGGEQFF. The CDR3 region has the DNA TGTGCCAGCAGCTTAGCGCGTGGTGGGGGTGAGCAGTTCTTC. Complete variable domain (other parts from reference TRBV7-9 and TRBJ2-1): DTGVSQNPRHKITKRGQNVTFRCDPISEHNRLYWYRQTLGQGPEFLTYFQNEAQLEKSRLLSDRFSAERPKGSFSTLEIQRTEQGDSAMYLCASSLARGGGEQFFGPGTRLTVL.

This clonotype was picked up many times. The chain combines TRBV5-1 with TRBJ2-1; 10 bases line up with TRBD2. Germline assignment: CDR1 SGHRS and CDR2 YFSETQ. V lost 4 bases, J lost 5 bases, and 6 bases stayed unmatched. The CDR3 sequence is 15 residues long. The CDR3 reads CASSRTSGLNNEQFF. The DNA for the CDR3 is TGCGCCAGCAGCCGGACTAGCGGACTAAACAATGAGCAGTTCTTC.

The V gene is TRBV4-2, the J gene TRBJ2-2, with 9 bases that match TRBD2. Losses at the gene ends were 5 bases for V and 2 bases for J; bases not matched to a gene: 9. The CDR3 sequence is 17 residues long. Germline V lookup: CDR1 LGHNA, CDR2 YNFKEQ. Here the CDR3 DNA reads TGTGCCAGCAGCTACATTAGCGGGAGAAGAAACACCGGGGAGCTGTTTTTT. Translated, it gives CASSYISGRRNTGELFF.

The chain couples TRBV6-1 to TRBJ1-6, with D perhaps TRBD1 (6 bases). Germline CDR1 reads MNHNS; CDR2 reads SASEGT. This CDR3 contains 15 residues. V gave up 1 base and J gave up 7 bases, with 11 bases separating them. CDR3 protein: CASSEVPRGNSPLHF. The CDR3 DNA reads as TGTGCCAGCAGTGAAGTCCCTAGGGGGAATTCACCCCTCCACTTT.

V and J are TRBV20-1 and TRBJ2-5; TRBD2 is a possible D gene (7 bases). V gave up 0 bases and J gave up 5 bases, with 13 bases separating them. CDR1 is DFQATT, CDR2 SNEGSKA, per germline (reference sequence). This CDR3 is built from 14 residues. CDR3 sequence reads: CSARDIGGPETQYF. The CDR3 bases are TGCAGTGCTAGAGATATCGGGGGGCCGGAGACCCAGTACTTC.

The table lists this clonotype with many counts. This chain connects TRBV20-1 to TRBJ2-5; D is perhaps TRBD2 (7 bases). Germline lookup yields CDR1 DFQATT and CDR2 SNEGSKA (reference sequence). V gave up 6 bases and J gave up 5 bases, with 19 bases separating them. The length of the CDR3 is 14 residues. The CDR3 region is CSALIGGAGETQYF. Here the CDR3 DNA reads TGCAGTGCCCTAATAGGGGGGGCCGGCGAGACCCAGTACTTC.

This clonotype appeared a few times. J is TRBJ2-2 and V is TRBV20-1, with no clear D. Germline CDR1 reads DFQATT; CDR2 reads SNEGSKA (reference sequence). Trimming pared 6 bases from V and 1 base from J, leaving 9 bases between. CDR3 length: 13 residues. The CDR3 nucleotides read TGCAGTGCGACGACGGGGAACACCGGGGAGCTGTTTTTT. This encodes CSATTGNTGELFF.

This clonotype was detected a few times. The V call is TRBV12-3 or TRBV12-4, the J call TRBJ2-1, with 9 bases that match TRBD2. The CDR3 is 15 amino acids. J gave up 7 bases and V 6 bases, and 10 bases lay outside the gene matches. The CDR3 sequence: CASRPSGGPRNEQFF. In nucleotides, the CDR3 is TGTGCCAGCAGGCCAAGCGGGGGGCCTCGGAATGAGCAGTTCTTC.

This clonotype turned up a few times. DNA of the CDR3: TGCGCCAGCAGCTGGGGACAGGGCGAAGCCTACGAGCAGTACTTC. The encoded protein is CASSWGQGEAYEQYF. This sequence joins TRBV5-1 and TRBJ2-7; 9 bases align to TRBD1. In germline, CDR1 is SGHRS, CDR2 YFSETQ. The CDR3 has 15 amino acids. V was pared by 3 bases and J by 2 bases, with 6 bases of the junction left unmatched. The complete variable domain, with remaining parts taken from reference TRBV5-1 and TRBJ2-7, reads KAGVTQTPRYLIKTRGQQVTLSCSPISGHRSVSWYQQTPGQGLQFLFEYFSETQRNKGNFPGRFSGRQFSNSRSEMNVSTLELGDSALYLCASSWGQGEAYEQYFGPGTRLTVT.